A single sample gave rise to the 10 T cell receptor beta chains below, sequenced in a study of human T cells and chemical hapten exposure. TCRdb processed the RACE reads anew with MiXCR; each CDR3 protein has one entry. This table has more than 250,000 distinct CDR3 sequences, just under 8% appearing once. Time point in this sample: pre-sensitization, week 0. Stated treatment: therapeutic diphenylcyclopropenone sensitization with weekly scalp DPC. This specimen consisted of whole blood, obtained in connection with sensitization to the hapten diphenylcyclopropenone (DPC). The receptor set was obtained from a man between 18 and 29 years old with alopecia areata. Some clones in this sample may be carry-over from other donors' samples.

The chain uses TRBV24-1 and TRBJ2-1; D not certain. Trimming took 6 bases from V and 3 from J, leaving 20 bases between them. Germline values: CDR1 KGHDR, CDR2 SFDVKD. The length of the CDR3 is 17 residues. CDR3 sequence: CATSPSGRALGYNEQFF. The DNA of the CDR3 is TGTGCCACCAGTCCAAGTGGCCGAGCTCTGGGCTACAATGAGCAGTTCTTC.

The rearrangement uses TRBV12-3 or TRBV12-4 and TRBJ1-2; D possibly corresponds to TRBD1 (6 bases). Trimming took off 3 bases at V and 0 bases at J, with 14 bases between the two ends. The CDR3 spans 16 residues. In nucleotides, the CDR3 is TGTGCCAGCAGTTTTCGAGGGGGAATAGCTAACTATGGCTACACCTTC. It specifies CASSFRGGIANYGYTF.

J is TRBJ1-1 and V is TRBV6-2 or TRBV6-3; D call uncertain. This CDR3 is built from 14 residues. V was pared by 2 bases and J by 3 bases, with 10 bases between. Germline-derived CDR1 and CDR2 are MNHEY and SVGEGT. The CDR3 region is CASSYHRFDTEAFF. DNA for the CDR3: TGTGCCAGCAGTTACCACCGTTTTGACACTGAAGCTTTCTTT.

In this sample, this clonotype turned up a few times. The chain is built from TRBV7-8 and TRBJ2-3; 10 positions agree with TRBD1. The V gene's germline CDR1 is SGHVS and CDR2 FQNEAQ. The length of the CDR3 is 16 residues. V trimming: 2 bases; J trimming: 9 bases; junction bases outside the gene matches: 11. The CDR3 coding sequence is TGTGCCAGCAGCTTATCCCGACAGGGGGCTCTCGGGACGCAGTATTTT. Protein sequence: CASSLSRQGALGTQYF. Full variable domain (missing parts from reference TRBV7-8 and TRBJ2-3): GAGVSQSPRYKVAKRGQDVALRCDPISGHVSLFWYQQALGQGPEFLTYFQNEAQLDKSGLPSDRFFAERPEGSVSTLKIQRTQQEDSAVYLCASSLSRQGALGTQYFGPGTRLTVL.

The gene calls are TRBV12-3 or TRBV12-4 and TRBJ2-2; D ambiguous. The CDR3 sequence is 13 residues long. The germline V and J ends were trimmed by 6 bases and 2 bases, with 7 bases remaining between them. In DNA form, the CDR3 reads TGTGCCAGCAGGGTTCTAAACACCGGGGAGCTGTTTTTT. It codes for CASRVLNTGELFF.

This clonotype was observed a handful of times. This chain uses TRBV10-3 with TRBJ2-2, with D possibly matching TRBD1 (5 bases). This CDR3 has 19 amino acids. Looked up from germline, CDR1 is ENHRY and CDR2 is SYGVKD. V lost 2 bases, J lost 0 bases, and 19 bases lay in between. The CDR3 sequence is CAISERVSLGQPNTGELFF. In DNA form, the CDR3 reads TGTGCCATCAGTGAGAGAGTAAGCTTGGGGCAGCCGAACACCGGGGAGCTGTTTTTT.

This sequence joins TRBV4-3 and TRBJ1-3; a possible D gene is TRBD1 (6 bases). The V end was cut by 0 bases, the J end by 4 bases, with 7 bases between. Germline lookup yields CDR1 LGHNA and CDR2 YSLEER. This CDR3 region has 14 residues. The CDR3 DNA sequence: TGCGCCAGCAGCCAAGAGGGGACAGGAAACACCATATATTTT. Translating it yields CASSQEGTGNTIYF.

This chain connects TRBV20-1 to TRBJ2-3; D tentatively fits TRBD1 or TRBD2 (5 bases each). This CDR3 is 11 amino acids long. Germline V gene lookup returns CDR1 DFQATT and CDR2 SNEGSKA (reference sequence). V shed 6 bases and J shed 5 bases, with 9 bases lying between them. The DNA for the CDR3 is TGCAGTGCGTGGGGGATAGATACGCAGTATTTT. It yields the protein CSAWGIDTQYF.

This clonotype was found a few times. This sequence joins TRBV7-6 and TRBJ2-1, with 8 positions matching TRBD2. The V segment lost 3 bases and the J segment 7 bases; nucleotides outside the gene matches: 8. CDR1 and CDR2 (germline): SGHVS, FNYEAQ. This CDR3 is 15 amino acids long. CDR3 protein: CASSFNSGEGNEQFF. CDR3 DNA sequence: TGTGCCAGCAGCTTTAATAGCGGGGAGGGTAATGAGCAGTTCTTC.

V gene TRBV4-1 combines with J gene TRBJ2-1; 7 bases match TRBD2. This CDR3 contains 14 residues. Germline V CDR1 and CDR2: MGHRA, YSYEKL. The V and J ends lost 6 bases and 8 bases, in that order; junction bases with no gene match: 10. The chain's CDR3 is CASRSIGGSDEQFF. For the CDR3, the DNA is TGCGCCAGCAGATCCATCGGGGGGTCCGATGAGCAGTTCTTC.